This entry lists 24 T cell receptor beta chains sequenced from one sample in a study of shared clonotypes between healthy human individuals (TCRdb year 2020). Library creation used the immunoSEQ multiplex PCR assay. TCRdb limited this immuneACCESS table to in-frame rearrangements with V and J called. A share of clones is missing; checked studies link under half to unresolved V genes, and the rest is unexplained. Present in this sample are about 2,200,000 clones, 90% to 95% of which were seen just once. The leading ten clones occupy 1.5% to 2% of the sample. CD8 naive samples were CD45RO-negative cells positively selected for CCR7, giving a CD45RA+CCR7+ population that excluded TemRA cells. The specimen was naive CD8+ T cells from PBMCs. The cell subset or site tag for this specimen amounts to: CD45RA+CCR7+. These receptors were taken from a man aged 18 to 35 in good health. Some clones in this sample may be carry-over from other donors' samples.

This clone turned up a few times. The rearrangement joins TRBV7-9 to TRBJ1-3; D gene ambiguous. The germline V gene has CDR1 SEHNR and CDR2 FQNEAQ (reference sequence). This CDR3 spans 13 amino acids. Trimming took off 1 base at V and 0 bases at J, with 1 base between the two ends. The CDR3 DNA reads TGTGCCAGCAGCTTAGTCTCTGGAAACACCATATATTTT. Amino acids: CASSLVSGNTIYF.

V and J are TRBV9 and TRBJ2-1; D gene unclear. V lost 2 bases to trimming and J lost 1 base, with 10 bases between them. This CDR3 has 15 amino acids. CDR1 and CDR2 from the germline V gene are SGDLS and YYNGEE. The DNA of the CDR3 is TGTGCCAGCAGCGTTTTCGCGGATTCCTACAATGAGCAGTTCTTC. Encoded protein: CASSVFADSYNEQFF.

In regard to this clone: A read error may produce the germline difference seen at one junction end. Additional DNA sequences in this sample encode the identical CDR3. J is TRBJ2-7 and V is TRBV7-9; maybe TRBD2 (5 bases). This CDR3 contains 14 residues. Looked up from germline, CDR1 is SEHNR and CDR2 is FQNEAQ (reference sequence). The CDR3 sequence: CASSLATLAHEQYF. DNA of the CDR3: TGTGCCAGCAGCCTAGCAACCCTAGCCCACGAGCAGTACTTC.

The CDR3 nucleotides read TGTGCCAGCAGTTCCCGACGGAAGAATCAGCCCCAGCATTTT. It yields the protein CASSSRRKNQPQHF. The chain is built from TRBV28 and TRBJ1-5; D call uncertain. Trimming left V 4 bases short and J 4 bases short, with 11 bases between. The CDR3 spans 14 residues. Germline V gene data show CDR1 as MDHEN and CDR2 as SYDVKM.

On this clone: The same CDR3 arises from other DNA sequences in this sample as well. V and J are TRBV6-1 and TRBJ2-7; D remains unclear. Trimming left V 0 bases short and J 3 bases short, with 6 bases between. The CDR3 sequence is 13 residues long. Germline V gene lookup returns CDR1 MNHNS and CDR2 SASEGT. CDR3 DNA: TGTGCCAGCAGTGAAGCCCGGGTCTACGAGCAGTACTTC. Its protein is CASSEARVYEQYF.

This chain links TRBV27 with TRBJ2-2; D unresolved. The V end lost 8 bases, the J end lost 7 bases, and 14 bases lay between the germline ends. CDR1 is MNHEY, CDR2 SMNVEV, per germline (reference sequence). This CDR3 comprises 13 residues. The CDR3 here is CASYGNGNGELFF. The CDR3 DNA reads TGTGCCAGCTATGGGAACGGTAACGGGGAGCTGTTTTTT.

DNA of the CDR3: TGTGCCAGCAGTTTACAGGGGGCCCCTATTGAGCAGTACTTC. This codes for CASSLQGAPIEQYF. The genes are TRBV27 and TRBJ2-7, with TRBD1 matching over 8 bases. V shed 2 bases and J 7 bases; nucleotides not matched to a gene: 7. This CDR3 has 14 amino acids. CDR1 is MNHEY, CDR2 SMNVEV, per germline (reference sequence).

The chain is built from TRBV7-2 and TRBJ2-7; D is ambiguous. Trimming took off 3 bases at V and 7 bases at J, with 13 bases between the two ends. The CDR3 length is 13 residues. Germline-derived CDR1 and CDR2 are SGHTA and FQGNSA. DNA of the CDR3: TGTGCCAGCAGCTTCATTAGTCTATTTGAGCAGTACTTC. Translating gives CASSFISLFEQYF.

The CDR3 DNA follows: TGTGCCAGCAGCTTAGCGGTCGGCGGGAGTGACAATGAGCAGTTCTTC. Amino acids: CASSLAVGGSDNEQFF. The chain recombines TRBV7-9 with TRBJ2-1; 7 nucleotides match TRBD2. Germline V gene sequence: CDR1 SEHNR, CDR2 FQNEAQ (reference sequence). The CDR3 is 16 amino acids. J lost 5 bases, V lost 0 bases, and 7 bases had no gene match.

The gene calls are TRBV27 and TRBJ2-1; D gene unclear. Germline assignment: CDR1 MNHEY and CDR2 SMNVEV (reference sequence). The length of the CDR3 is 16 residues. Trimming pared 0 bases from V and 7 bases from J, leaving 16 bases between. The CDR3 DNA follows: TGTGCCAGCAGTTTATCTGTCGTCCCAATATGGAATGAGCAGTTCTTC. Residues: CASSLSVVPIWNEQFF.

V usage is TRBV19 and J usage is TRBJ2-7; D unresolved. V was trimmed by 0 bases and J by 7 bases, leaving 25 bases between them. Germline-derived CDR1 and CDR2 are LNHDA and SQIVND (reference sequence). The CDR3 runs 18 residues. The CDR3 region is CASSIDLESRLLMEEQYF. Here the CDR3 DNA reads TGTGCCAGTAGTATAGATCTTGAGTCGAGACTCCTCATGGAGGAGCAGTACTTC. Drawing the rest from reference TRBV19 and TRBJ2-7, the complete variable domain is DGGITQSPKYLFRKEGQNVTLSCEQNLNHDAMYWYRQDPGQGLRLIYYSQIVNDFQKGDIAEGYSVSREKKESFPLTVTSAQKNPTAFYLCASSIDLESRLLMEEQYFGPGTRLTVT.

V is TRBV4-1 and J is TRBJ2-7; weak D call: TRBD2 (6 bases). The CDR3 loop spans 16 amino acids. Germline V gene lookup returns CDR1 MGHRA and CDR2 YSYEKL. V was pared by 1 base and J by 1 base, with 14 bases between. CDR3 DNA sequence: TGCGCCAGCAGCCAAGTTGGGGACTTCCAGTCCTACGAGCAGTACTTC. It translates to CASSQVGDFQSYEQYF.

The V gene is TRBV4-1, the J gene TRBJ2-7; the D gene could be TRBD1 or TRBD2 (5 bases each). CDR1 and CDR2 from the germline V gene are MGHRA and YSYEKL. V lost 3 bases and J lost 3, with 15 bases in between. The CDR3 covers 15 residues. The DNA of the CDR3 is TGCGCCAGCAGCCATCGGACGGGGCTGATCTACGAGCAGTACTTC. Its protein is CASSHRTGLIYEQYF.

This chain connects TRBV27 to TRBJ2-1; D remains unclear. V lost 2 bases, J lost 0 bases, and 11 bases lay in between. The CDR3 sequence is 16 residues long. Per germline, CDR1 MNHEY and CDR2 SMNVEV (reference sequence). The chain's CDR3 is CASSLSQLSSYNEQFF. CDR3 sequence (DNA): TGTGCCAGCAGTTTAAGCCAACTGAGCTCCTACAATGAGCAGTTCTTC.

The chain links TRBV27 to TRBJ2-7, with D tentatively TRBD2 (6 bases). Germline V gene data show CDR1 as MNHEY and CDR2 as SMNVEV (reference sequence). The length of the CDR3 is 15 residues. Trimming cost V 6 bases and J 2 bases, with 17 bases left between them. The CDR3 sequence is CASSYAGTVTYEQYF. The CDR3 nucleotides read TGTGCCAGCAGCTACGCCGGGACTGTAACCTACGAGCAGTACTTC.

This chain uses TRBV5-4 with TRBJ1-1; the D is unclear. Trimming removed 1 base at V and 6 bases at J, with 10 bases between. Germline-derived CDR1 and CDR2 are SGHNT and YYREEE (reference sequence). This CDR3 region has 13 residues. CDR3 region: CASSLQEIAEAFF. Written as DNA, the CDR3 is TGTGCCAGCAGCTTGCAAGAGATCGCTGAAGCTTTCTTT.

The gene calls are TRBV11-2 and TRBJ2-7, with TRBD2 matching 10 bases. This CDR3 is built from 17 residues. V was pared by 1 base and J by 8 bases, with 14 bases of the junction left unmatched. CDR1 SGHAT and CDR2 FQNNGV come from the germline V gene. The CDR3 DNA follows: TGTGCCAGCAGCTTAGGAATGCTAGCGGGAGATCCTACGAAGCAGTACTTC. Translating gives CASSLGMLAGDPTKQYF.

This chain joins TRBV7-2 and TRBJ2-7, with 7 bases lining up with TRBD1. Germline V gene data show CDR1 as SGHTA and CDR2 as FQGNSA. The CDR3 is 15 residues long. V trimming: 5 bases; J trimming: 3 bases; junction bases outside the gene matches: 10. CDR3 DNA sequence: TGTGCCAGCAGCCCGGACCGGACAGGCGACTACGAGCAGTACTTC. This translates into CASSPDRTGDYEQYF.

The chain combines TRBV7-6 with TRBJ2-1; possibly TRBD2 for D (5 bases). V lost 4 bases and J lost 3, with 16 bases in between. In germline, CDR1 is SGHVS, CDR2 FNYEAQ. The CDR3 is made up of 16 amino acids. As DNA, the CDR3 is TGTGCCAGCAGCTCCCTTAGTAGCGTCAGCTACAATGAGCAGTTCTTC. Translating it yields CASSSLSSVSYNEQFF.

This chain joins TRBV9 and TRBJ2-1; 12 positions agree with TRBD2. The CDR3 loop spans 17 amino acids. Germline lookup yields CDR1 SGDLS and CDR2 YYNGEE. The trim removed 0 bases at V and 8 bases at J, leaving 9 bases unmatched. CDR3 sequence (DNA): TGTGCCAGCAGCGTAGCCCTAGCGGGAGGGCCAAGGGATGAGCAGTTCTTC. This codes for CASSVALAGGPRDEQFF.

The J gene is TRBJ2-1, the V gene TRBV27; 7 nucleotides match TRBD2. This CDR3 spans 15 amino acids. Trimming at V came to 6 bases and at J to 3 bases, leaving 8 bases not matched to a gene. Looked up from germline, CDR1 is MNHEY and CDR2 is SMNVEV (reference sequence). The CDR3 DNA reads TGTGCCAGCAGCAAGCCCGGGACTATCTACAATGAGCAGTTCTTC. Its protein is CASSKPGTIYNEQFF.

This clone was seen once. The chain is built from TRBV4-3 and TRBJ2-2; D may be TRBD1 or TRBD2 (5 bases each). The CDR3 runs 14 residues. The germline V gene encodes CDR1 LGHNA and CDR2 YSLEER. Trimming shortened V by 3 bases and J by 3 bases, and 8 bases separated the two germline ends. CDR3 sequence reads: CASSHGTHTGELFF. The DNA of the CDR3 is TGCGCCAGCAGCCATGGGACCCACACCGGGGAGCTGTTTTTT.

A note on this clone: This same CDR3 is encoded by further DNA sequences in the sample. This sequence joins TRBV27 and TRBJ2-7; D uncertain. CDR1 MNHEY and CDR2 SMNVEV come from the germline V gene (reference sequence). This CDR3 has 13 amino acids. Trimming removed 3 bases from V and 0 bases from J, with 6 bases in between. The CDR3 bases are TGTGCCAGCAGTTTCTCTGCCTCCTACGAGCAGTACTTC. Its translation is CASSFSASYEQYF.

A remark on this clone: Other DNA sequences in this sample translate to the same CDR3. The V gene is TRBV28, the J gene TRBJ1-5; no clear D gene. This CDR3 has 11 amino acids. Germline CDR1 is MDHEN and CDR2 is SYDVKM. The germline V and J ends were trimmed by 8 bases and 9 bases, with 11 bases remaining between them. The CDR3 sequence: CASSPMGPQHF. The CDR3 DNA sequence: TGTGCCAGCTCCCCCATGGGGCCCCAGCATTTT. The full variable domain, in which reference TRBV28 and TRBJ1-5 provide the parts outside the CDR3, is DVKVTQSSRYLVKRTGEKVFLECVQDMDHENMFWYRQDPGLGLRLIYFSYDVKMKEKGDIPEGYSVSREKKERFSLILESASTNQTSMYLCASSPMGPQHFGDGTRLSIL.